This TCR beta chain was observed in a study of OX40 agonist ivuxolimab in advanced cancers. Study-wide context: Intravenous ivuxolimab at 0.01 to 10 mg/kg was given to patients every 2 weeks.

The CDR3 consists of 18 residues. Libraries were prepared by immunoSEQ multiplex PCR; TCRdb keeps only in-frame clonotypes and omits some of them. Altogether about 79,000 clones are present, 88% being singletons, with the ten largest covering around 4.1%. The sequences come from CD4+ or CD8+ T cells sorted from blood, collected in a trial of the OX40 agonist ivuxolimab. This chain links TRBV21-1 with TRBJ1-1; whether TRBD1, the table's D call, matches the DNA was not checked. TRBV21-1 counts as a pseudogene. This sequence originates from an adult with an advanced solid tumor such as melanoma, head and neck, liver or kidney cancer. The CDR3 loop is CASSKEGALRSMNTEAFF. The CDR3 DNA sequence: TGTGCCAGCAGCAAAGAGGGGGCGCTTAGATCGATGAACACTGAAGCTTTCTTT.